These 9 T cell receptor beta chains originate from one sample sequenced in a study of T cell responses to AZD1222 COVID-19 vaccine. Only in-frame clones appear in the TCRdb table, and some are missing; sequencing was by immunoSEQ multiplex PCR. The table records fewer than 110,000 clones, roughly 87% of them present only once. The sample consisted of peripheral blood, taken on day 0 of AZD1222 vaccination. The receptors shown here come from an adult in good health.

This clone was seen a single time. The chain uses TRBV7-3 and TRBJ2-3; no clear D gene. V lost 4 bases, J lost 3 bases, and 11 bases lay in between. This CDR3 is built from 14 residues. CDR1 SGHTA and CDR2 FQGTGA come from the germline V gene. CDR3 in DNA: TGTGCCAGCAGCTCCTCAGGACGGACAGATACGCAGTATTTT. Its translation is CASSSSGRTDTQYF.

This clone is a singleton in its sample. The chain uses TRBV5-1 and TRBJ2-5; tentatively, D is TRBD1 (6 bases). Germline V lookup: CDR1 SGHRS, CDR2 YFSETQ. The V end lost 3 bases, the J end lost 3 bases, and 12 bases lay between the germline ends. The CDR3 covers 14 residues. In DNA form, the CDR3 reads TGCGCCAGCAGCTCTCAGGGGTTCAAAGAGACCCAGTACTTC. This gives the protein CASSSQGFKETQYF.

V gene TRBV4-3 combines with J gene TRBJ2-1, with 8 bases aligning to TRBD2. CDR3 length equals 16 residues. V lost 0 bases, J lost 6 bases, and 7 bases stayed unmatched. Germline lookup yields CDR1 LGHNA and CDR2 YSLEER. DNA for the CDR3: TGCGCCAGCAGCCAAGATGGAGCGGGAGAACCCAATGAGCAGTTCTTC. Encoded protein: CASSQDGAGEPNEQFF.

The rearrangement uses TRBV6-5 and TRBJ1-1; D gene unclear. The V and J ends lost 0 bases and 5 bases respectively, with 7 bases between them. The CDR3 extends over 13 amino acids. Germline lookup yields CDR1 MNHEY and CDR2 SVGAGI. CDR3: CASSYSRWTEAFF. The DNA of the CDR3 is TGTGCCAGCAGTTACTCGCGGTGGACTGAAGCTTTCTTT.

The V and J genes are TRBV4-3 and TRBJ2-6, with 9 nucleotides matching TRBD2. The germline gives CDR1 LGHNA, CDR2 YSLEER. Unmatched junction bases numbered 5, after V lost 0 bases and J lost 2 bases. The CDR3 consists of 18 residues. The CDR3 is CASSQDAAGGTGANVLTF. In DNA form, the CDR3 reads TGCGCCAGCAGCCAAGATGCCGCGGGGGGGACTGGGGCCAACGTCCTGACTTTC.

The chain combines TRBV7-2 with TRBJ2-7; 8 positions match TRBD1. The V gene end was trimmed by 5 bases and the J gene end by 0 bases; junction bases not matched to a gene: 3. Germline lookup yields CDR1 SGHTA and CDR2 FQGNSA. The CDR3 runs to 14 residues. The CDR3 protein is CASSRDRSSYEQYF. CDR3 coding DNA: TGTGCCAGCAGCCGGGACAGGAGCTCCTACGAGCAGTACTTC.

CDR3 in amino acids: CASSPDRYEQYF. The CDR3 DNA is TGTGCCAGCAGCCCGGACAGGTACGAGCAGTACTTC. This chain joins TRBV7-9 and TRBJ2-7; 7 nucleotides line up with TRBD1. The CDR3 length is 12 residues. V lost 5 bases to trimming and J lost 4 bases; unmatched junction nucleotides: 2. Germline assignment: CDR1 SEHNR and CDR2 FQNEAQ (reference sequence). The full variable domain, its missing parts supplied by reference TRBV7-9 and TRBJ2-7, is DTGVSQNPRHKITKRGQNVTFRCDPISEHNRLYWYRQTLGQGPEFLTYFQNEAQLEKSRLLSDRFSAERPKGSFSTLEIQRTEQGDSAMYLCASSPDRYEQYFGPGTRLTVT.

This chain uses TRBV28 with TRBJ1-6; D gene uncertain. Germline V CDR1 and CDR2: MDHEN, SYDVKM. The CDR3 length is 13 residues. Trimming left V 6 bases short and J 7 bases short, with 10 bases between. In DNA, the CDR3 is TGTGCCAGCAGAAAACCCCAAAATTCACCCCTCCACTTT. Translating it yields CASRKPQNSPLHF.

The CDR3: CASSRGQGDEQFF. In DNA, the CDR3 is TGCGCCAGCAGCAGGGGACAGGGAGATGAGCAGTTCTTC. The J gene is TRBJ2-1, the V gene TRBV5-1, with TRBD1 matching 9 bases. Germline loops: CDR1 SGHRS, CDR2 YFSETQ. The V gene end was trimmed by 4 bases and the J gene end by 8 bases; junction bases not matched to a gene: 4. The CDR3 runs to 13 residues.